The 22 T cell receptor beta chains below were found in one sample sequenced in a study of metastatic and nonmetastatic thyroid tumors. None of the patients had undergone any treatment ahead of thyroid surgery. TCRdb re-called clones from the PCR reads using MiXCR. The sample records about 18,000 clones, just under 30% being singletons. Sequenced material: tumor tissue. Receptor source: a male donor with papillary thyroid cancer or a benign thyroid nodule (not recorded which). Some clones in this sample may be carry-over from other donors' samples.

The chain employs TRBV5-1 and TRBJ2-5, with TRBD2 identical over 9 bases. Germline trimming cut 2 bases from V and 4 bases from J; bases unmatched to any gene: 3. The CDR3 totals 14 residues. The V gene's germline CDR1 is SGHRS and CDR2 YFSETQ. CDR3 amino acids: CASSLGGRGETQYF. CDR3 DNA: TGCGCCAGCAGCTTAGGCGGGAGGGGAGAGACCCAGTACTTC.

The sample holds many counts of this clone. The V and J genes are TRBV28 and TRBJ1-3; 8 nucleotides line up with TRBD1. This CDR3 contains 16 residues. Germline lookup yields CDR1 MDHEN and CDR2 SYDVKM. The junction had 5 bases not matched to a gene; V was cut back by 3 bases and J by 1 base. In nucleotides, the CDR3 is TGTGCCAGCAGTTTTATCCAGGGGGCGTCTGGAAACACCATATATTTT. This gives the protein CASSFIQGASGNTIYF.

The sample holds many counts of this clone. The chain recombines TRBV6-4 with TRBJ2-2; no reliable D call. Trimming took off 2 bases at V and 4 bases at J, with 11 bases between the two ends. Germline CDR1 reads MRHNA; CDR2 reads SNTAGT. CDR3 length: 15 amino acids. This chain's CDR3 is CASSDGQPGTGELFF. The CDR3 DNA reads as TGTGCCAGCAGTGACGGCCAGCCGGGCACCGGGGAGCTGTTTTTT.

The chain has TRBV30 and TRBJ2-6; 8 bases map to TRBD1. V dropped 5 bases and J dropped 3; count of bases not matched to a gene: 0. Germline-derived CDR1 and CDR2 are GTSNPN and SVGIG (reference sequence). CDR3 size: 13 residues. CDR3 region: CAWGQGGANVLTF. In DNA, the CDR3 is TGTGCCTGGGGACAGGGTGGGGCCAACGTCCTGACTTTC. Combining the CDR3 with reference TRBV30 and TRBJ2-6 gives the whole variable domain SQTIHQWPATLVQPVGSPLSLECTVEGTSNPNLYWYRQAAGRGLQLLFYSVGIGQISSEVPQNLSASRPQDRQFILSSKKLLLSDSGFYLCAWGQGGANVLTFGAGSRLTVL.

Remarks on this clone: The conserved phenylalanine or tryptophan is not found at the CDR3 terminus, so this likely reflects a read error. It is unclear where the CDR3 begins or ends on the DNA, so no DNA is shown, and the CDR3 is as TCRdb lists it. This rearrangement joins TRBV28 to TRBJ2-5; TRBD1 is the table's D call and was not checked against the DNA. Germline V gene data show CDR1 as MDHEN and CDR2 as SYDVKM. The CDR3 has 16 amino acids, counting both end residues. The CDR3 sequence is CASSSQSGWGRETHYY.

The table lists this clone with many counts. Germline is not matched at one junction end, which may reflect a read error. This chain connects TRBV15 to TRBJ2-6; D is possibly TRBD2 (5 bases). This CDR3 is 15 amino acids long. Germline-derived CDR1 and CDR2 are LNHNV and YYDKDF (reference sequence). CDR3 in DNA: TGTGCCACCAGAAGAGGAGGTTCTGGGGCCAACGTCCTGACTTTC. Encoded protein: CATRRGGSGANVLTF.

At least ten counts were recorded for this clone. This chain joins TRBV7-9 and TRBJ2-1; 7 bases map to TRBD2. The CDR3 consists of 15 residues. Germline V CDR1 and CDR2: SEHNR, FQNEAQ (reference sequence). Trimming at V came to 5 bases and at J to 8 bases, leaving 12 bases not matched to a gene. The chain's CDR3 is CASSAGLDHIDEQFF. The CDR3 DNA sequence: TGTGCCAGCAGCGCAGGACTAGACCACATAGATGAGCAGTTCTTC.

CDR3 bases: TGCAGTGCTAGAGATTCACGGGTCAATCAGCCCCAGCATTTT. This gives the protein CSARDSRVNQPQHF. This rearrangement joins TRBV20-1 to TRBJ1-5; the D is unclear. Trimming cost V 0 bases and J 3 bases, with 9 bases left between them. This CDR3 is built from 14 residues. CDR1 and CDR2 (germline): DFQATT, SNEGSKA (reference sequence).

Concerning this clone itself: The junction shows a germline mismatch at one end, possibly a read error. This rearrangement joins TRBV7-3 to TRBJ2-2; 10 bases align to TRBD2. Looked up from germline, CDR1 is SGHTA and CDR2 is FQGTGA. The CDR3 contains 16 residues. The CDR3 region is CASSLLAGENTGELFF. The DNA for the CDR3 is TGTGCCAGCAGCCTCCTAGCGGGGGAGAACACCGGTGAGCTGTTTTTT.

At least ten counts were recorded for this clone. The rearrangement links TRBV6-4 to TRBJ2-3, with 10 bases lining up with TRBD1. Germline lookup yields CDR1 MRHNA and CDR2 SNTAGT. This CDR3 comprises 15 residues. Germline trimming cut 2 bases from V and 1 base from J; bases unmatched to any gene: 0. CDR3 sequence (DNA): TGTGCCAGCAGTGACGGGACAGGGGGCACAGATACGCAGTATTTT. Its translation is CASSDGTGGTDTQYF.

The V and J genes are TRBV6-1 and TRBJ2-3; TRBD1 is a possible D gene (8 bases). The CDR3 runs to 15 residues. Per the germline V gene, CDR1 is MNHNS and CDR2 is SASEGT. V was pared by 7 bases and J by 2 bases, with 16 bases between. The CDR3 loop reads CASTYRGGFTDTQYF. The CDR3 DNA sequence: TGTGCCAGCACGTACAGGGGGGGATTCACAGATACGCAGTATTTT.

The J gene is TRBJ2-7, the V gene TRBV12-3 or TRBV12-4, with 7 bases aligning to TRBD1. The CDR3 has 12 residues. J was trimmed by 4 bases and V by 6 bases; bases with no gene match: 3. Here the CDR3 reads CASSLQGYEQYF. CDR3 nucleotides: TGTGCCAGCAGCCTACAGGGGTACGAGCAGTACTTC.

This clone was found many times. J is TRBJ1-5 and V is TRBV6-1; 9 bases align to TRBD1. The germline gives CDR1 MNHNS, CDR2 SASEGT. The CDR3 runs 17 residues. The trim removed 6 bases at V and 4 bases at J, leaving 13 bases unmatched. CDR3 nucleotides: TGTGCCAGCAGCCGGTTTCCCTGGACAGGGGCAAATCAGCCCCAGCATTTT. Translation gives CASSRFPWTGANQPQHF.

J is TRBJ1-1 and V is TRBV4-1; D is undetermined. This CDR3 is built from 15 residues. From germline, CDR1 is MGHRA and CDR2 YSYEKL. The V and J ends lost 1 base and 0 bases respectively, with 9 bases between them. CDR3 DNA sequence: TGCGCCAGCAGCCAAGTGGGTAGCATGAACACTGAAGCTTTCTTT. Encoded protein: CASSQVGSMNTEAFF.

This clone has just a few counts. The chain carries TRBV6-1 and TRBJ1-2; D is unclear. The CDR3 covers 17 residues. Germline V gene lookup returns CDR1 MNHNS and CDR2 SASEGT. Deletions cut 5 bases from V and 2 bases from J, with 21 bases between. CDR3 DNA sequence: TGTGCCAGCAGTTTAACATTCACCCCGACGGTGAACTATGGCTACACCTTC. Translated: CASSLTFTPTVNYGYTF.

The chain recombines TRBV20-1 with TRBJ2-7; possibly TRBD1 or TRBD2 for D (6 bases each). Germline CDR1 is DFQATT and CDR2 is SNEGSKA (reference sequence). The CDR3 is 12 residues long. The V end lost 6 bases, the J end lost 3 bases, and 12 bases lay between the germline ends. The CDR3 DNA follows: TGCAGTGCGGAGGGACACCACTACGAGCAGTACTTC. Translating it yields CSAEGHHYEQYF.

This clone was seen more than once but under ten times. With a much larger clone just one base away, this may be a read error. V and J are TRBV10-2 and TRBJ2-4; 10 positions match TRBD2. V lost 6 bases to trimming and J lost 4 bases; unmatched junction nucleotides: 3. The CDR3 runs to 14 residues. CDR1 is WSHSY and CDR2 is SAAADI in the germline V gene. This CDR3 reads CASRLAGRKNIQYF. CDR3 DNA: TGCGCCAGCAGACTAGCGGGGCGTAAAAACATTCAGTACTTC.

The J gene is TRBJ2-3, the V gene TRBV7-3; 9 bases line up with TRBD2. This CDR3 spans 14 amino acids. CDR1 and CDR2 (germline): SGHTA, FQGTGA. The junction had 1 base not matched to a gene; V was cut back by 2 bases and J by 4 bases. In nucleotides, the CDR3 is TGTGCCAGCAGCTTATTAGCGGGAGCAGATACGCAGTATTTT. Its protein product is CASSLLAGADTQYF.

This clone was picked up a small number of times. V gene TRBV20-1 combines with J gene TRBJ2-1; 8 bases map to TRBD2. The CDR3 has 13 residues. Germline trimming cut 3 bases from V and 7 bases from J; bases unmatched to any gene: 5. CDR1 is DFQATT and CDR2 is SNEGSKA in the germline V gene (reference sequence). CDR3 residues: CSASQAGVNEQFF. For the CDR3, the DNA is TGCAGTGCTAGTCAAGCGGGAGTAAATGAGCAGTTCTTC.

This clone counts as medium-sized. The gene calls are TRBV5-1 and TRBJ2-7; TRBD2 agrees at 7 bases. The V and J ends lost 0 bases and 3 bases, in that order; junction bases with no gene match: 9. The germline gives CDR1 SGHRS, CDR2 YFSETQ. CDR3 length: 16 residues. As DNA, the CDR3 is TGCGCCAGCAGCTTGGGGGTGGGGAGGGAGATCTACGAGCAGTACTTC. Encoded protein: CASSLGVGREIYEQYF. Filled out from reference TRBV5-1 and TRBJ2-7, the complete variable domain reads KAGVTQTPRYLIKTRGQQVTLSCSPISGHRSVSWYQQTPGQGLQFLFEYFSETQRNKGNFPGRFSGRQFSNSRSEMNVSTLELGDSALYLCASSLGVGREIYEQYFGPGTRLTVT.

V and J are TRBV28 and TRBJ1-2; the D gene is possibly TRBD1 (5 bases). Germline V gene lookup returns CDR1 MDHEN and CDR2 SYDVKM. This CDR3 has 16 amino acids. The V end lost 6 bases, the J end lost 3 bases, and 20 bases lay between the germline ends. The CDR3 nucleotides read TGTGCCAGCAGGATTGGTTACACGGGGCTGGACTATGGCTACACCTTC. This sequence encodes CASRIGYTGLDYGYTF.

This clone showed up many times. The chain carries TRBV4-2 and TRBJ2-2, with 8 bases lining up with TRBD2. Germline trimming cut 3 bases from V and 7 bases from J; bases unmatched to any gene: 7. This CDR3 has 15 residues. From germline, CDR1 is LGHNA and CDR2 YNFKEQ. The CDR3 loop reads CASSQSAGEGGELFF. DNA for the CDR3: TGTGCCAGCAGCCAGTCAGCGGGAGAAGGCGGGGAGCTGTTTTTT.